This T cell receptor beta chain was captured by sequencing in a study of blood T cell repertoires in COVID-19 (dated by TCRdb to about 2020). Regarding the research as a whole: Samples from collaborators originated in the United States, Italy and Spain and spanned both the acute and convalescent phases of COVID-19. The material from the prospective study consisted of cDNA or gDNA derived from T cells, B-cell-depleted T cells, or PBMCs. Deeply sampled blood TCRbeta repertoires from subjects exposed to, actively infected with, or recovered from COVID-19 were included in the dataset. The repertoires were released in a freely available public database intended as a resource for research on the immune response to SARS-CoV-2. The samples were drawn from the first 160 participants of the ongoing ImmuneRACE study and from over a thousand subjects provided by 6 global collaborators. A de-identified subject ID, COVID-19 status, age in years and sex were almost always included in the sample metadata. Where available, HLA class I and class II types were obtained from metadata supplied by the sample provider rather than from assay-based typing.

The full study reports these points: How much clinical and demographic metadata was included differed by source and by participant, and the metadata was provided uncurated.

CDR1 and CDR2, per the germline V gene, are SGHRS and YFSETQ. The CDR3 goes from the cysteine to the phenylalanine over 14 residues. The entry retains the CDR3 DNA only, 42 bases that are in frame from base 1. The junction shows trimming of 0 bases on V and 1 base on J, plus 7 bases between the germline ends. This clone showed up just a few times. No cognate antigen has been identified for it. The input lacks base qualities; no much larger clone sits a single base away. The immunoSEQ Assay, a bias-controlled multiplex PCR, was used to amplify TCRbeta CDR3 regions from genomic DNA. In the original analysis: The number of nucleated cells in each sample was estimated by amplification of reference gene primers within the assay. To quantify the absolute abundance of each unique TCRbeta CDR3 rearrangement, sequence reads were collapsed and filtered. Productive Simpson clonality was computed per sample as the square root of Simpson's diversity index over productive rearrangements. As stored in TCRdb, this immuneACCESS dataset retains in-frame rearrangements with V and J assigned. A fraction of the clones does not appear; measured against another copy, unresolved V genes explain less than half of the discrepancy, and the remainder lacks a known reason. The V and J calls and clone size are taken from that table; D and trimming were inferred from the DNA. The sample yields about 140,000 clones; around 86% were counted once. About 1.6% of the sample comes from the top ten.

The collaborating institutions used their own protocols to collect whole blood in K2EDTA tubes. Collaborator samples were shipped for TCRbeta analysis as frozen whole blood, isolated PBMCs, or DNA extracted from either sample type. This chain is built from TRBV5-1 and TRBJ1-1; confidence is insufficient to name the D gene. The clonotype was recovered from a human donor in a cohort sampled during active COVID-19. Material for sequencing was peripheral blood. The DNA is as follows: TGCGCCAGCAGCTTGGAGACACGGAACACTGAAGCTTTCTTT. The resulting protein is CASSLETRNTEAFF. Joined to the reference TRBV5-1 and TRBJ1-1 proteins, this CDR3 gives the full variable domain: KAGVTQTPRYLIKTRGQQVTLSCSPISGHRSVSWYQQTPGQGLQFLFEYFSETQRNKGNFPGRFSGRQFSNSRSEMNVSTLELGDSALYLCASSLETRNTEAFFGQGTRLTVV.